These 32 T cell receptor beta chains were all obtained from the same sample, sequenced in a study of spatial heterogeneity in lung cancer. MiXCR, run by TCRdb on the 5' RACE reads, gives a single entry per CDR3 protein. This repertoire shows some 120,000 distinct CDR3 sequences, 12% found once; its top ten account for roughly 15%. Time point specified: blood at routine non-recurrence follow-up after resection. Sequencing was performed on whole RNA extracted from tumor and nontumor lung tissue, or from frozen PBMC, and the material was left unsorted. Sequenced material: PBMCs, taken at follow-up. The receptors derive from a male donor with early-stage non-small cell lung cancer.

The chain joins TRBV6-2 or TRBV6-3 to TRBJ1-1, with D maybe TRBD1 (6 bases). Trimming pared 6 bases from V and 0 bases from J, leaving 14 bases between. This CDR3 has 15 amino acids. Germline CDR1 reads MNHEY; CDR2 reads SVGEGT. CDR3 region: CASSPGQTMNTEAFF. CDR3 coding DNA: TGTGCCAGCAGCCCAGGACAGACGATGAACACTGAAGCTTTCTTT.

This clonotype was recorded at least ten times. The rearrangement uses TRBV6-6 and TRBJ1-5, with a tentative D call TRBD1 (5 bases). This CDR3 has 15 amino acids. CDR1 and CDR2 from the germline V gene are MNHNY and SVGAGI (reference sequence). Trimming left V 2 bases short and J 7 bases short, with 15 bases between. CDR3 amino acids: CASSYITGAGQPQHF. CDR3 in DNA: TGTGCCAGCAGTTACATCACAGGAGCTGGCCAGCCCCAGCATTTT.

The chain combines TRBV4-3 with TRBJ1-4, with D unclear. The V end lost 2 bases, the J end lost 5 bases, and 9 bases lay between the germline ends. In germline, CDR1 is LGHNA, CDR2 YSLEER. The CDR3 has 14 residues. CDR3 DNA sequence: TGCGCCAGCAGCCAAAATAGCGGAAATGAAAAACTGTTTTTT. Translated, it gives CASSQNSGNEKLFF.

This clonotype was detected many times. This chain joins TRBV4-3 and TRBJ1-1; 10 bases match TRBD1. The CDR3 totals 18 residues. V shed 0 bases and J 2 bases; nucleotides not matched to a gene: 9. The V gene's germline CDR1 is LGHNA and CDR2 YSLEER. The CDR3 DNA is TGCGCCAGCAGCCAAGATAAGGGACGGGACAGGGGAAACACTGAAGCTTTCTTT. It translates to CASSQDKGRDRGNTEAFF.

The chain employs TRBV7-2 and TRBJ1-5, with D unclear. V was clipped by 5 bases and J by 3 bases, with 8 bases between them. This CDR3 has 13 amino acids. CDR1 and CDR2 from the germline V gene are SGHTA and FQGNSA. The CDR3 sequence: CASSGVYNQPQHF. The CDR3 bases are TGTGCCAGCAGCGGAGTATACAATCAGCCCCAGCATTTT. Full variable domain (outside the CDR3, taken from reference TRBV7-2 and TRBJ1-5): GAGVSQSPSNKVTEKGKDVELRCDPISGHTALYWYRQSLGQGLEFLIYFQGNSAPDKSGLPSDRFSAERTGGSVSTLTIQRTQQEDSAVYLCASSGVYNQPQHFGDGTRLSIL.

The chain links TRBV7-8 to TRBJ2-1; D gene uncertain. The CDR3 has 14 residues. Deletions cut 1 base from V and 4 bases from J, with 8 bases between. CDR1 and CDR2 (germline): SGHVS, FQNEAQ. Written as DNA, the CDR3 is TGTGCCAGCAGCTTAGTACCCCGATACAATGAGCAGTTCTTC. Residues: CASSLVPRYNEQFF.

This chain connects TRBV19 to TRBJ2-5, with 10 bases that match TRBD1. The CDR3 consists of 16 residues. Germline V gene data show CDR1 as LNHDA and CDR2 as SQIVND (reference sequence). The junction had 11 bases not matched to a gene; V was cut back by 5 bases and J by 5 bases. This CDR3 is CASSPDRGRPRETQYF. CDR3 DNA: TGTGCCAGTAGTCCGGACAGGGGGAGGCCAAGGGAGACCCAGTACTTC. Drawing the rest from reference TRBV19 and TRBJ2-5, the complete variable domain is DGGITQSPKYLFRKEGQNVTLSCEQNLNHDAMYWYRQDPGQGLRLIYYSQIVNDFQKGDIAEGYSVSREKKESFPLTVTSAQKNPTAFYLCASSPDRGRPRETQYFGPGTRLLVL.

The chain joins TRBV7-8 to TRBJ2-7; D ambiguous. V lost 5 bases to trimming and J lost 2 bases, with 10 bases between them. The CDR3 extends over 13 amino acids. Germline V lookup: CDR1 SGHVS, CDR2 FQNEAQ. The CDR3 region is CASSPYPPYEQYF. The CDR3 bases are TGTGCCAGCAGCCCCTACCCTCCCTACGAGCAGTACTTC.

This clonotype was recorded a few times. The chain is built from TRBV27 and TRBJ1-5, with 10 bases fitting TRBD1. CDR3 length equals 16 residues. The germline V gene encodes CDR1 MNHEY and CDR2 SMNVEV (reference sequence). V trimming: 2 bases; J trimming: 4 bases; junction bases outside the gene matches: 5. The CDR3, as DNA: TGTGCCAGCAGTTTAAGACAGGGGGCTGGGAATCAGCCCCAGCATTTT. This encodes CASSLRQGAGNQPQHF.

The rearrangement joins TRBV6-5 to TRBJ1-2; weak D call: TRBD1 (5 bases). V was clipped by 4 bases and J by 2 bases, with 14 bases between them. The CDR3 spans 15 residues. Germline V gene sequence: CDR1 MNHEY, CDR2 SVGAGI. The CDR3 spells CASSFRDSRNYGYTF. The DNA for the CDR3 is TGTGCCAGCAGTTTCCGGGACTCCCGAAACTATGGCTACACCTTC.

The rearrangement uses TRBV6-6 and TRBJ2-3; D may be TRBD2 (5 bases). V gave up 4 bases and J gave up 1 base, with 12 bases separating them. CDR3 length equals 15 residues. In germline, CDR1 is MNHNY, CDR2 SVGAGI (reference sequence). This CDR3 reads CASSSIRGRTDTQYF. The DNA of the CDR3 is TGTGCCAGCAGTTCCATTCGAGGGCGCACAGATACGCAGTATTTT.

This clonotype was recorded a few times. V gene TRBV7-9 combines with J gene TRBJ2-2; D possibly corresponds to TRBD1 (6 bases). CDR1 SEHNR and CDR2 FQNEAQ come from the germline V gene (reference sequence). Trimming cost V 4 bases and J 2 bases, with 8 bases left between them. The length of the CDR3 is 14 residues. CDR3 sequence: CASSYRENTGELFF. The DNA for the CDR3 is TGTGCCAGCAGCTACAGGGAAAACACCGGGGAGCTGTTTTTT.

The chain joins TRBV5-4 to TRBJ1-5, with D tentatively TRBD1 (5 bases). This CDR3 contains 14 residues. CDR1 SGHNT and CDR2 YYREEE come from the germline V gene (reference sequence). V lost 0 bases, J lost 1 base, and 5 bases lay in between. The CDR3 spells CASSLDRSNQPQHF. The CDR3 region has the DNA TGTGCCAGCAGCTTGGACAGGAGCAATCAGCCCCAGCATTTT.

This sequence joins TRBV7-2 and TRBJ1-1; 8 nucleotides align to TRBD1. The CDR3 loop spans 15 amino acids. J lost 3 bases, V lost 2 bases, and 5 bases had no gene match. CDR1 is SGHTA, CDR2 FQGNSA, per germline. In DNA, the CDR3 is TGTGCCAGCAGCTTAAGAGCAGGGGGCTACACTGAAGCTTTCTTT. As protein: CASSLRAGGYTEAFF.

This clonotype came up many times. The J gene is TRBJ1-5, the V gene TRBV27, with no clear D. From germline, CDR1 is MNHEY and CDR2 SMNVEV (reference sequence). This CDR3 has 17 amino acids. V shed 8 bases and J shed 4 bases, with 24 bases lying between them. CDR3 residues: CASSTGRGAVGNQPQHF. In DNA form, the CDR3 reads TGTGCCAGCTCTACGGGTCGTGGTGCAGTGGGAAATCAGCCCCAGCATTTT.

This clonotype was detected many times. The CDR3 coding sequence is TGTGCCAGCAGATTACTGTCCAACTATGGCTACACCTTC. Its protein is CASRLLSNYGYTF. The chain has TRBV6-5 and TRBJ1-2; D is ambiguous. V lost 6 bases and J lost 2, with 10 bases in between. The CDR3 is 13 amino acids. Germline CDR1 and CDR2: MNHEY and SVGAGI.

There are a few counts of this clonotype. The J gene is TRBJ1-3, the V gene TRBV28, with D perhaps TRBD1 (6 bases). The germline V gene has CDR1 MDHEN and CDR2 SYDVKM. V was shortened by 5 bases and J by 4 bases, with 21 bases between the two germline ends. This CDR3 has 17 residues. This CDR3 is CASSPLGDTPLGNTIYF. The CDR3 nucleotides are TGTGCCAGCAGTCCCTTAGGGGACACACCGCTCGGAAACACCATATATTTT.

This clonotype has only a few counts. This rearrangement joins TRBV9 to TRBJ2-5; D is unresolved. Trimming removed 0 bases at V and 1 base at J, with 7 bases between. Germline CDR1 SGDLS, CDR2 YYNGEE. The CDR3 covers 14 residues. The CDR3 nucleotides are TGTGCCAGCAGCGTAGGGCAGTTCCAAGAGACCCAGTACTTC. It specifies CASSVGQFQETQYF.

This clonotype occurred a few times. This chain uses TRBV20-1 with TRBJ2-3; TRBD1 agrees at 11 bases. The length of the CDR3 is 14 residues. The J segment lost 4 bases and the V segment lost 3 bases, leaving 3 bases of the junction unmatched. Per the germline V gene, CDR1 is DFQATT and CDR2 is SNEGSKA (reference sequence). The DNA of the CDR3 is TGCAGTGCTAGGTGGACAGGGGGCCCAGATACGCAGTATTTT. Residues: CSARWTGGPDTQYF.

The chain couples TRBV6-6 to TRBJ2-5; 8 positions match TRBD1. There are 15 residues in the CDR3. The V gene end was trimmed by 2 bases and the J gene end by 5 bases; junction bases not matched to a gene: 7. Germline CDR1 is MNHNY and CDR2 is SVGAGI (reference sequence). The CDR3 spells CASSYPLTGVETQYF. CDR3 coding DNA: TGTGCCAGCAGTTACCCTCTGACAGGGGTTGAGACCCAGTACTTC.

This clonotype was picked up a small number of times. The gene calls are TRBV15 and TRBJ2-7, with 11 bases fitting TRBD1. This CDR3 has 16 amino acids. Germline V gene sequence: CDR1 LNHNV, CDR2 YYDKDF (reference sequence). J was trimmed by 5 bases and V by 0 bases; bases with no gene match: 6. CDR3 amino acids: CATSRDRTGGRDEQYF. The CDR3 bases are TGTGCCACCAGCAGAGATAGGACAGGGGGCAGGGACGAGCAGTACTTC.

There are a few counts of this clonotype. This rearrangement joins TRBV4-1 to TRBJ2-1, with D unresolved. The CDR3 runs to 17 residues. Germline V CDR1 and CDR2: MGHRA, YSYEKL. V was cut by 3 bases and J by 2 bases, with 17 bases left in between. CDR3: CASSQRSDTLPYNEQFF. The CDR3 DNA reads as TGCGCCAGCAGCCAGAGGAGCGACACTCTACCCTACAATGAGCAGTTCTTC.

The CDR3 region has the DNA TGTGCCAGCAGCCCTCTACTAGTGAAGGAGACCCAGTACTTC. It encodes CASSPLLVKETQYF. The genes are TRBV14 and TRBJ2-5; tentative D call: TRBD2 (5 bases). The CDR3 contains 14 residues. CDR1 SGHDN and CDR2 FVKESK come from the germline V gene. Trimming stripped 4 bases from V and 5 bases from J, with 14 bases between.

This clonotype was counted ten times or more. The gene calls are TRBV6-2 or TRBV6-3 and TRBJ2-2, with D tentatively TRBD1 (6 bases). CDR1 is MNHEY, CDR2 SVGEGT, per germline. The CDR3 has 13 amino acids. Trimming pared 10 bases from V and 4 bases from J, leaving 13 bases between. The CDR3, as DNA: TGTGCCATCCGGACAGATTTCACCGGGGAGCTGTTTTTT. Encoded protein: CAIRTDFTGELFF.

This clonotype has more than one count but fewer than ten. As DNA, the CDR3 is TGCAGTGCTACGAACCCTGGGAGGGGCTCCTACGAGCAGTACTTC. Translation: CSATNPGRGSYEQYF. The rearrangement joins TRBV20-1 to TRBJ2-7; 7 bases fit TRBD2. Germline V gene sequence: CDR1 DFQATT, CDR2 SNEGSKA (reference sequence). The trim removed 4 bases at V and 0 bases at J, leaving 9 bases unmatched. The CDR3 consists of 15 residues.

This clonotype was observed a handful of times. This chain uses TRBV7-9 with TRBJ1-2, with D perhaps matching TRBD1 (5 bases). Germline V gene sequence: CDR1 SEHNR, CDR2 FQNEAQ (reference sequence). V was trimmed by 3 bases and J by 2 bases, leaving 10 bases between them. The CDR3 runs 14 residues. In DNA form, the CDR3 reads TGTGCCAGCAGCTTCGGGACGGCGAACTATGGCTACACCTTC. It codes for CASSFGTANYGYTF.

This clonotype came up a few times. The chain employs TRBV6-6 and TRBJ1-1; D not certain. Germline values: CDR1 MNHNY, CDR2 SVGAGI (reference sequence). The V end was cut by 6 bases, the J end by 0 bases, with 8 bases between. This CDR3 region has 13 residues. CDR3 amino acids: CASRRKMNTEAFF. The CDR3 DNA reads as TGTGCCAGCAGACGGAAAATGAACACTGAAGCTTTCTTT.

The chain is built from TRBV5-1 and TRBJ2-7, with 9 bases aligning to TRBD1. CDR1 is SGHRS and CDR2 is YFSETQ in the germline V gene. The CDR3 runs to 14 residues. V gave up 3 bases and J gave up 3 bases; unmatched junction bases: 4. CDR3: CASSSETGGYEQYF. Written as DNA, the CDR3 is TGCGCCAGCAGCTCCGAGACAGGGGGCTACGAGCAGTACTTC.

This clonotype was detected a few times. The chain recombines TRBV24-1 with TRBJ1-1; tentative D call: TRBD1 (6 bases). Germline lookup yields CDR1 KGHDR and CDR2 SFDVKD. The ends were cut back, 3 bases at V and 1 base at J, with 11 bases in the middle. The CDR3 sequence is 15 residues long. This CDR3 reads CATSDSLGANTEAFF. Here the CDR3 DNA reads TGTGCCACCAGTGATAGTCTGGGGGCGAACACTGAAGCTTTCTTT.

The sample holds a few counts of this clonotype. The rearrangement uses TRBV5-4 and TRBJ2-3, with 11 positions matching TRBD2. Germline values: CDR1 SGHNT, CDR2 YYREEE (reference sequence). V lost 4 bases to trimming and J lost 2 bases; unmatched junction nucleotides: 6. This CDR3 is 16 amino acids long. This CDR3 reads CASSPVAGGLTDTQYF. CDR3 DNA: TGTGCCAGCAGCCCGGTAGCGGGGGGGCTCACAGATACGCAGTATTTT.

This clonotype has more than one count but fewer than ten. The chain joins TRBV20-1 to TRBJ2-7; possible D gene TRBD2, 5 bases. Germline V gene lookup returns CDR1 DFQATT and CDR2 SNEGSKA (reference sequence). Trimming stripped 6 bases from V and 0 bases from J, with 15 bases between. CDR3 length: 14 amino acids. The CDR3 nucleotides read TGCAGTGCCAAACCCGGACGGGGCTCCTACGAGCAGTACTTC. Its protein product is CSAKPGRGSYEQYF.

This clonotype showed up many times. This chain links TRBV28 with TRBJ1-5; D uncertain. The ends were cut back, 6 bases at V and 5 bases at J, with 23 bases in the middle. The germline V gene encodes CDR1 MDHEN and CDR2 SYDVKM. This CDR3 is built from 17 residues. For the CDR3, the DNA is TGTGCCAGCAGAACTAAACAAGTGGGGAGTTCAGATCAGCCCCAGCATTTT. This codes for CASRTKQVGSSDQPQHF.